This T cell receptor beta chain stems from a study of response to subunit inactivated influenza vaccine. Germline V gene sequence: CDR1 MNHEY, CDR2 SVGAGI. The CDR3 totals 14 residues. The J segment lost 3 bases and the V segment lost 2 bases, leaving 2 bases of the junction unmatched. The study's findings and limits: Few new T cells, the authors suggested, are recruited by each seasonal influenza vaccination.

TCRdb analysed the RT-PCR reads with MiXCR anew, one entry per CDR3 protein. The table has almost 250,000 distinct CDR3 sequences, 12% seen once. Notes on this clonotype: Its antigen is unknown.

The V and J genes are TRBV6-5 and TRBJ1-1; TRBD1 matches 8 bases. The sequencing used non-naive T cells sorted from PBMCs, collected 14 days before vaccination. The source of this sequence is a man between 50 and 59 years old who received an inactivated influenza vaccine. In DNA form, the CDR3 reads TGTGCCAGCAGTTACACAGGGGGAGACACTGAAGCTTTCTTT. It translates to CASSYTGGDTEAFF.